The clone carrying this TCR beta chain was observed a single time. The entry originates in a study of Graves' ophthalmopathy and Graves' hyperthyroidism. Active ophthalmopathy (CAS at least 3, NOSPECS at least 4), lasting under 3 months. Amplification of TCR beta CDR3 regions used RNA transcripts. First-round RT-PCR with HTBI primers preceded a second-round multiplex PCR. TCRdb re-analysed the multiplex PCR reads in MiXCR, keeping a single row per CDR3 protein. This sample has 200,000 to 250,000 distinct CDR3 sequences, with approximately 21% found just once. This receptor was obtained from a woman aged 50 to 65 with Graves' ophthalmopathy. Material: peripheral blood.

In nucleotides, the CDR3 is TGTGCCAGCAGCGTAGCTTTCGCCGCCTCCTACGAGCAGTACTTC. Amino acid sequence: CASSVAFAASYEQYF. The V call is TRBV28, the J call TRBJ2-7; D unresolved. The CDR3 contains 15 residues. V was shortened by 6 bases and J by 0 bases, with 15 bases between the two germline ends. Per the germline V gene, CDR1 is MDHEN and CDR2 is SYDVKM.